This entry lists 27 T cell receptor beta chains sequenced from one sample in a study of blood T cell repertoires in COVID-19. Some clones are missing from TCRdb's copy, which holds only in-frame ones; the method was immunoSEQ multiplex PCR. The sample carries approximately 94,000 clones, approximately 91% recorded once. Sequenced input: peripheral blood. These TCRs come from a man aged 45-65 years with active COVID-19.

The rearrangement joins TRBV27 to TRBJ1-1, with 7 bases lining up with TRBD1. V shed 10 bases and J 4 bases; nucleotides not matched to a gene: 15. The CDR3 is 15 residues long. Germline V lookup: CDR1 MNHEY, CDR2 SMNVEV (reference sequence). This CDR3 is CAKRQGPPCSTEAFF. In DNA form, the CDR3 reads TGTGCCAAAAGACAGGGCCCTCCTTGCAGCACTGAAGCTTTCTTT.

The rearrangement joins TRBV18 to TRBJ1-5; unclear D gene. V dropped 0 bases and J dropped 7 bases, with 13 bases sitting between them. Germline V gene lookup returns CDR1 KGHSH and CDR2 LQKENI. The CDR3 consists of 15 residues. The CDR3: CASSPPRATRQPQHF. Here the CDR3 DNA reads TGTGCCAGCTCACCACCGAGGGCCACTCGCCAGCCCCAGCATTTT.

The J gene is TRBJ1-5, the V gene TRBV15; 7 bases are a match to TRBD1. The CDR3 spans 17 residues. Trimming removed 0 bases from V and 6 bases from J; junction bases left unmatched: 11. CDR1 is LNHNV, CDR2 YYDKDF, per germline (reference sequence). The DNA for the CDR3 is TGTGCCACCAGCAGAGATGAAAACAGGGGATGGGGTCAGCCCCAGCATTTT. This sequence encodes CATSRDENRGWGQPQHF.

This clone turned up a few times. The DNA of the CDR3 is TGTGCCACCAGCAGAACAGGGAACACTGAAGCTTTCTTT. Residues: CATSRTGNTEAFF. The chain links TRBV15 to TRBJ1-1; D perhaps matches TRBD1 (5 bases). V dropped 2 bases and J dropped 1 base, with 5 bases sitting between them. CDR1 and CDR2 (germline): LNHNV, YYDKDF (reference sequence). CDR3 length: 13 residues.

The genes are TRBV18 and TRBJ2-1, with 13 bases matching TRBD2. V was clipped by 5 bases and J by 9 bases; unmatched bases: 7. The CDR3 sequence is 15 residues long. Germline V gene data show CDR1 as KGHSH and CDR2 as LQKENI. The CDR3 region has the DNA TGTGCCAGCTCAGCCGGACTAGCGGGAGTCGGTGAGCAGTTCTTC. It is translated as CASSAGLAGVGEQFF.

This chain links TRBV7-2 with TRBJ1-4, with TRBD1 matching 9 bases. This CDR3 is 14 amino acids long. Germline CDR1 and CDR2: SGHTA and FQGNSA. The junction had 6 bases not matched to a gene; V was cut back by 5 bases and J by 8 bases. The CDR3 is CASSQGQGAEKLFF. The CDR3, as DNA: TGTGCCAGCAGCCAGGGACAGGGTGCGGAAAAACTGTTTTTT.

V is TRBV7-7 and J is TRBJ1-3; possibly TRBD1 for D (6 bases). The CDR3 has 14 amino acids. V was pared by 0 bases and J by 8 bases, with 11 bases between. CDR1 and CDR2 from the germline V gene are SSHAT and FNYEAQ (reference sequence). CDR3 protein: CASSLAQGSDTIYF. DNA of the CDR3: TGTGCCAGCAGCTTAGCGCAGGGGTCGGACACCATATATTTT.

For this clone: The sample carries other DNA sequences with the same CDR3. The chain couples TRBV5-1 to TRBJ2-1, with 13 nucleotides matching TRBD2. Germline V gene data show CDR1 as SGHRS and CDR2 as YFSETQ. The V segment lost 4 bases and the J segment 7 bases; nucleotides outside the gene matches: 5. This CDR3 region has 15 residues. CDR3 DNA sequence: TGCGCCAGCAGCCTTCGGACTAGCGGGAGTAATGAGCAGTTCTTC. It encodes CASSLRTSGSNEQFF.

The chain combines TRBV3-1 (or the pseudogene TRBV3-2) with TRBJ2-5; TRBD2 is a possible D gene (6 bases). CDR3 length: 12 amino acids. V was pared by 3 bases and J by 4 bases, with 6 bases between. Looked up from germline, CDR1 is LGHDT and CDR2 is YNNKEL (reference sequence). CDR3 protein: CASSHGGETQYF. CDR3 in DNA: TGTGCCAGCAGCCACGGGGGAGAGACCCAGTACTTC.

The chain links TRBV7-6 to TRBJ1-1; perhaps TRBD1 as D (5 bases). The CDR3 is made up of 18 amino acids. Trimming shortened V by 5 bases and J by 3 bases, and 25 bases separated the two germline ends. In germline, CDR1 is SGHVS, CDR2 FNYEAQ. CDR3 loop: CASSPVARSQGSDTEAFF. CDR3 DNA: TGTGCCAGCAGCCCCGTTGCCCGCTCTCAGGGATCGGACACTGAAGCTTTCTTT.

CDR3 DNA sequence: TGTGCCTGGATCCCATCAGGGGGCCGTGAGCAGTTCTTC. It codes for CAWIPSGGREQFF. The rearrangement joins TRBV30 to TRBJ2-1; 8 bases match TRBD1. J was trimmed by 9 bases and V by 4 bases; bases with no gene match: 8. The CDR3 has 13 residues. In germline, CDR1 is GTSNPN, CDR2 SVGIG (reference sequence).

This chain's CDR3 is CASSQAGTGGKKTQYF. CDR3 bases: TGTGCCAGCAGCCAAGCCGGGACAGGGGGCAAAAAGACCCAGTACTTC. This chain connects TRBV3-1 (or the pseudogene TRBV3-2) to TRBJ2-5; TRBD1 matches at 12 bases. This CDR3 has 16 amino acids. Unmatched junction bases numbered 6, after V lost 1 base and J lost 6 bases. Per the germline V gene, CDR1 is LGHDT and CDR2 is YNNKEL (reference sequence).

The rearrangement links TRBV6-6 to TRBJ1-4; D remains unclear. V was pared by 7 bases and J by 0 bases, with 12 bases between. Germline V lookup: CDR1 MNHNY, CDR2 SVGAGI (reference sequence). This CDR3 has 15 residues. The CDR3 here is CASNGAAATNEKLFF. CDR3 nucleotides: TGTGCCAGCAATGGCGCGGCAGCAACTAATGAAAAACTGTTTTTT.

V is TRBV5-6 and J is TRBJ2-3; D unclear. The V end was cut by 3 bases, the J end by 2 bases, with 22 bases between. CDR3 size: 18 residues. Germline CDR1 SGHDT, CDR2 YYEEEE. The DNA of the CDR3 is TGTGCCAGCAGCTCCGCCGAAGGTCTAGTAGTTGCCACAGATACGCAGTATTTT. This encodes CASSSAEGLVVATDTQYF.

This chain connects TRBV12-5 to TRBJ2-3; 7 nucleotides agree with TRBD2. CDR1 LGHNT and CDR2 FRNRAP come from the germline V gene. CDR3 length: 14 amino acids. The V gene end was trimmed by 7 bases and the J gene end by 0 bases; junction bases not matched to a gene: 4. The CDR3 is CASAWRESTDTQYF. CDR3 sequence (DNA): TGTGCTAGTGCTTGGCGGGAGAGCACAGATACGCAGTATTTT. The whole variable domain, filled in from reference TRBV12-5 and TRBJ2-3, reads DARVTQTPRHKVTEMGQEVTMRCQPILGHNTVFWYRQTMMQGLELLAYFRNRAPLDDSGMPKDRFSAEMPDATLATLKIQPSEPRDSAVYFCASAWRESTDTQYFGPGTRLTVL.

This clone was picked up one time. The genes are TRBV11-2 and TRBJ2-7; the D gene is possibly TRBD1 (8 bases). The CDR3 is made up of 15 amino acids. The germline V gene encodes CDR1 SGHAT and CDR2 FQNNGV. Trimming took 5 bases from V and 5 from J, leaving 19 bases between them. The CDR3 DNA sequence: TGTGCCAGCAGCGACCGGACAGGGAGGGTGGACGAGCAGTACTTC. The encoded protein is CASSDRTGRVDEQYF.

The chain joins TRBV10-2 to TRBJ2-3, with 11 bases aligning to TRBD2. This CDR3 is 17 amino acids long. Germline CDR1 WSHSY, CDR2 SAAADI. J lost 6 bases, V lost 8 bases, and 16 bases had no gene match. The CDR3 nucleotides read TGCGCCAGCCTGAGTAGGACTAGCGGGCCTTGGACGGATACGCAGTATTTT. Protein: CASLSRTSGPWTDTQYF.

CDR3 loop: CASGQGLSKNIQYF. The CDR3 DNA is TGCGCCAGCGGACAGGGTCTATCCAAAAACATTCAGTACTTC. The chain uses TRBV23-1 and TRBJ2-4; 8 nucleotides align to TRBD1. TRBV23-1 is designated an ORF whose function remains uncertain. V lost 8 bases to trimming and J lost 2 bases; unmatched junction nucleotides: 5. This CDR3 is built from 14 residues.

The gene calls are TRBV19 and TRBJ2-7, with TRBD2 as a possible D gene (5 bases). In germline, CDR1 is LNHDA, CDR2 SQIVND (reference sequence). The V end lost 5 bases, the J end lost 3 bases, and 8 bases lay between the germline ends. This CDR3 has 12 residues. The CDR3 reads CASSWGDYEQYV. The DNA for the CDR3 is TGTGCCAGTAGTTGGGGAGACTACGAGCAGTACGTC.

V usage is TRBV11-2 and J usage is TRBJ1-5; no reliable D call. The V end lost 4 bases, the J end lost 7 bases, and 8 bases lay between the germline ends. The CDR3 sequence is 12 residues long. Germline-derived CDR1 and CDR2 are SGHAT and FQNNGV. CDR3 in DNA: TGTGCCAGCAGCTCCTCAGAACAGCCCCAGCATTTT. Translation gives CASSSSEQPQHF. The entire variable domain, with the rest obtained from reference TRBV11-2 and TRBJ1-5, is as follows: EAGVAQSPRYKIIEKRQSVAFWCNPISGHATLYWYQQILGQGPKLLIQFQNNGVVDDSQLPKDRFSAERLKGVDSTLKIQPAKLEDSAVYLCASSSSEQPQHFGDGTRLSIL.

The V call is TRBV19, the J call TRBJ1-5, with 10 bases that match TRBD1. The CDR3 loop spans 16 amino acids. J lost 0 bases, V lost 8 bases, and 7 bases had no gene match. Germline loops: CDR1 LNHDA, CDR2 SQIVND (reference sequence). The CDR3 loop reads CASDRGRHYSNQPQHF. CDR3 DNA: TGTGCCAGTGACAGGGGGCGCCACTATAGCAATCAGCCCCAGCATTTT.

The rearrangement joins TRBV19 to TRBJ1-5, with D possibly matching TRBD1 (6 bases). V gave up 5 bases and J gave up 0 bases, with 17 bases separating them. This CDR3 region has 17 residues. Germline V gene data show CDR1 as LNHDA and CDR2 as SQIVND (reference sequence). CDR3 sequence (DNA): TGTGCCAGTAGTTCGCCCGGGACACAGTATAGCAATCAGCCCCAGCATTTT. Its translation: CASSSPGTQYSNQPQHF.

The chain combines TRBV2 with TRBJ1-1; no clear D. V dropped 2 bases and J dropped 1 base, with 2 bases sitting between them. This CDR3 contains 12 residues. CDR1 SNHLY and CDR2 FYNNEI come from the germline V gene. The CDR3 sequence is CASSEQNTEAFF. The CDR3, as DNA: TGTGCCAGCAGTGAACAGAACACTGAAGCTTTCTTT.

This clone showed up just a few times. The chain combines TRBV9 with TRBJ1-1, with a possible D match to TRBD1 (5 bases). Trimming stripped 0 bases from V and 1 base from J, with 13 bases between. This CDR3 has 16 residues. Germline assignment: CDR1 SGDLS and CDR2 YYNGEE. CDR3 loop: CASSVDPGRGNTEAFF. CDR3 nucleotides: TGTGCCAGCAGCGTAGATCCAGGGCGGGGGAACACTGAAGCTTTCTTT.

The chain combines TRBV11-3 with TRBJ2-3; tentative D call: TRBD2 (5 bases). Trimming removed 4 bases at V and 2 bases at J, with 10 bases between. Germline V CDR1 and CDR2: SGHNT, YENEEA. This CDR3 contains 14 residues. Here the CDR3 DNA reads TGTGCCAGCAGCTCAGTGGAGGTCACAGATACGCAGTATTTT. Protein sequence: CASSSVEVTDTQYF.

The chain couples TRBV5-6 to TRBJ2-7; 7 bases line up with TRBD1. Trimming at V came to 7 bases and at J to 6 bases, leaving 10 bases not matched to a gene. CDR3 length equals 13 residues. The germline gives CDR1 SGHDT, CDR2 YYEEEE. The CDR3 reads CASLRQGSLEQYV. CDR3 DNA: TGTGCCAGCCTAAGACAGGGAAGCCTCGAGCAGTACGTC.

The rearrangement uses TRBV19 and TRBJ2-1, with TRBD2 identical over 9 bases. Germline CDR1 reads LNHDA; CDR2 reads SQIVND (reference sequence). The trim removed 4 bases at V and 9 bases at J, leaving 7 bases unmatched. The CDR3 contains 14 residues. The CDR3 region is CASSTTGLAGEQFF. CDR3 sequence (DNA): TGTGCCAGTAGTACAACGGGACTAGCAGGTGAGCAGTTCTTC.